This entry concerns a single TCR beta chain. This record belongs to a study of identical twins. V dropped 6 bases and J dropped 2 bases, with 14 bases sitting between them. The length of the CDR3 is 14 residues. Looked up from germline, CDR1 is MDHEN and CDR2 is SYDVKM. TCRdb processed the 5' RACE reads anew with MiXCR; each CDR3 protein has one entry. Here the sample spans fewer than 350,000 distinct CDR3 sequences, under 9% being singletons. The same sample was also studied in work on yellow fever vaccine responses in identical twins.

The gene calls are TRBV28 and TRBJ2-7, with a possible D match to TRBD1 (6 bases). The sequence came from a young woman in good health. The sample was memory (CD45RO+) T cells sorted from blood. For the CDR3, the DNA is TGTGCCAGCAGCGAACAGGGCCCTCCCTACGAGCAGTACGTC. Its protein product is CASSEQGPPYEQYV.